This TCR beta chain derives from a study of beta chain features in type 1 diabetes. The whole isolated RNA underwent reverse transcription, so sequencing captured expressed TCRB transcripts. The protocol was immunoSEQ multiplex PCR, while the TCRdb copy is restricted to in-frame clones and leaves out a portion. The sample consists of 200,000 to 250,000 clones, more than 15% of them appearing once. Sort purity for all populations was recorded as exceeding 98%. General study results and limits: Researchers reported that naive, central memory and Treg TCRB repertoires appeared more similar in patients than in healthy donors. Shorter templates may be favored by PCR, equally so in patients and controls. Shortening of TCRB CDR3s, moderate but significant, appeared in all four CD4+ subsets of Type 1 diabetes patients. Whether TCRB rearrangement is influenced by HLA type was left unresolved in this analysis.

On this clone: Its target is not known.

Germline V gives CDR1 SQVTM, CDR2 ANQGSEA. The CDR3 extends over 11 amino acids. V was shortened by 7 bases and J by 7 bases, with 11 bases between the two germline ends. This sequence originates from a man aged 25 to 40 with type 1 diabetes. The chain links TRBV29-1 to TRBJ2-1; unclear D gene. Input material: naive CD4+ T cells from blood. CDR3 coding DNA: TGCAGCGGCCCTAGGATTAATGAGCAGTTCTTC. Encoded protein: CSGPRINEQFF.